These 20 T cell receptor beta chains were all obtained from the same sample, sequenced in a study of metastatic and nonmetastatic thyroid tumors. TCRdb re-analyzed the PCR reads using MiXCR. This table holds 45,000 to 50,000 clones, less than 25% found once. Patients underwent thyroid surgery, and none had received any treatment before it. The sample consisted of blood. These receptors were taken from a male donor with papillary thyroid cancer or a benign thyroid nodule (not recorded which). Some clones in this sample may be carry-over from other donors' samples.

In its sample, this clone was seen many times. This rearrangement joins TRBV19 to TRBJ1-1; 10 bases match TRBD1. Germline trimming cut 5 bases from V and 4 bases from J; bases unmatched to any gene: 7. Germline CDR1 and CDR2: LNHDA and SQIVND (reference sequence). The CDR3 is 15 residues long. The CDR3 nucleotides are TGTGCCAGTAGTCCCCGGACAGGGGGAAGCACTGAAGCTTTCTTT. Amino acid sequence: CASSPRTGGSTEAFF.

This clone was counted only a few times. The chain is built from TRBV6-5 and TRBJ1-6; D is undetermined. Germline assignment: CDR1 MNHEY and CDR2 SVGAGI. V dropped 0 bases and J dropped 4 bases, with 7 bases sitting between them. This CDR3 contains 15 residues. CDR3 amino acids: CASSYSNSYNSPLHF. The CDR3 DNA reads TGTGCCAGCAGTTACTCTAACAGTTATAATTCACCCCTCCACTTT.

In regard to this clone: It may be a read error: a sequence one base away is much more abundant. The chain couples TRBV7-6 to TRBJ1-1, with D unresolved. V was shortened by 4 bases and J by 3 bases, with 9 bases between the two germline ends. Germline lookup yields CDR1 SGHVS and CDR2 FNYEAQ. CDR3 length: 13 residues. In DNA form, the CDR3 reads TGTGCCAGCAGCTACGGATTGGACACTGAAGCTTTCTTT. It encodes CASSYGLDTEAFF.

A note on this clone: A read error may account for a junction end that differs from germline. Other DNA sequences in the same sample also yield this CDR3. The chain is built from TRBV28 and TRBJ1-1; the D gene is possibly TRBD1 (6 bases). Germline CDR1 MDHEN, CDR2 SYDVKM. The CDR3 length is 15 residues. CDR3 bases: TGTGCCAGCAGTTTATCCCCAGGGGTGCGCACTGAAGCCTTCTTT. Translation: CASSLSPGVRTEAFF.

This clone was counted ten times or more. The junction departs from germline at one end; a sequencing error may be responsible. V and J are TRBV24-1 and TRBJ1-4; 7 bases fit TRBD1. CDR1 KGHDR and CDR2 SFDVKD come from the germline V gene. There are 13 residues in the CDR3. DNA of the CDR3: TGTGCCTCCAGGACAGGAACGGATGAAAAACTGTTTTTT. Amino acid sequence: CASRTGTDEKLFF.

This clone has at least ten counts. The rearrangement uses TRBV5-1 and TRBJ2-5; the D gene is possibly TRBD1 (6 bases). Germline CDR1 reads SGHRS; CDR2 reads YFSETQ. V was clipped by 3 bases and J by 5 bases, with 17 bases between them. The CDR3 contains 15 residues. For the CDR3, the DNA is TGCGCCAGCAGCTGGCAGGGGCAGGCGGAGGAGACCCAGTACTTC. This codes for CASSWQGQAEETQYF.

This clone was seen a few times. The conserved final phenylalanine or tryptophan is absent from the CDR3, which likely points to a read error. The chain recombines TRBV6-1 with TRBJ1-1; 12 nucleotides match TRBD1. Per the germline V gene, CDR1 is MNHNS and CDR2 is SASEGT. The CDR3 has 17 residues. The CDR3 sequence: CANSRTGTGGAGAEAFL. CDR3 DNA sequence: TGTGCCAACAGTCGTACCGGGACAGGGGGCGCGGGAGCTGAAGCTTTCCTT.

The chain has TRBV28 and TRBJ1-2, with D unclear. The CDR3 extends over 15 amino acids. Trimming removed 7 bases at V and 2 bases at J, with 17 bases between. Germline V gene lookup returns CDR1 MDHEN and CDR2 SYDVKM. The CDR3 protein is CASTVAAVGNYGYTF. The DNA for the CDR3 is TGTGCCAGCACTGTCGCCGCAGTGGGGAACTATGGCTACACCTTC.

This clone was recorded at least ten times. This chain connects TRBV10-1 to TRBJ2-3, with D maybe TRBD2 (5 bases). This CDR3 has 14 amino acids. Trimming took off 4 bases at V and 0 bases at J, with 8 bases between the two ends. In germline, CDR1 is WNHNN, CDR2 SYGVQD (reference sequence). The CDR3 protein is CASSVGGSTDTQYF. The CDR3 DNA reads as TGCGCCAGCAGTGTAGGCGGGAGCACAGATACGCAGTATTTT.

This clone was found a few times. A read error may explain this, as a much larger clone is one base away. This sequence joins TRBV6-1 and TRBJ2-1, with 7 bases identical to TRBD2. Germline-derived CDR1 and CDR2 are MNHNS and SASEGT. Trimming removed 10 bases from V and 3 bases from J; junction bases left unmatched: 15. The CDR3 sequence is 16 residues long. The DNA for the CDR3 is TGTGCCATCTCGAAGGTGTGGCGGGACTACTACAATGAGCAGTTCTTC. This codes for CAISKVWRDYYNEQFF.

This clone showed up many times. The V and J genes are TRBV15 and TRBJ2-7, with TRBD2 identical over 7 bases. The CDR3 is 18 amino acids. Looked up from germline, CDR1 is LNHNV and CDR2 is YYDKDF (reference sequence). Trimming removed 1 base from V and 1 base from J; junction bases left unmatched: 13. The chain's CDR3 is CATSRAPAGVDLSYEQYF. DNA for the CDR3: TGTGCCACCAGCAGAGCCCCGGCGGGAGTAGATCTGTCCTACGAGCAGTACTTC.

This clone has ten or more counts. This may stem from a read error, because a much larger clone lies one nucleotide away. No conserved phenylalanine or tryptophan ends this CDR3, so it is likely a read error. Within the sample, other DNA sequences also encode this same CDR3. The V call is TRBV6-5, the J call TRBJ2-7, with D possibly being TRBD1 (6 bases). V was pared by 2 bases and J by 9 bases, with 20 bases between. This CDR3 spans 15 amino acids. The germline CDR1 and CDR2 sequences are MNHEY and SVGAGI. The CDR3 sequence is CASSYPAGDYRGQYS. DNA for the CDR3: TGTGCCAGCAGTTACCCGGCAGGGGATTATCGGGGGCAGTACTCC.

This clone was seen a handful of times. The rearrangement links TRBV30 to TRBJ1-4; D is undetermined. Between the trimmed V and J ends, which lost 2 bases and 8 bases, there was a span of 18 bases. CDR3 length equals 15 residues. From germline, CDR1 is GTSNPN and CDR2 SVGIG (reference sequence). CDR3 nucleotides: TGTGCCTGGAGTCCCTGGGGAGGGCCCAGAGAAAAACTGTTTTTT. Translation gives CAWSPWGGPREKLFF.

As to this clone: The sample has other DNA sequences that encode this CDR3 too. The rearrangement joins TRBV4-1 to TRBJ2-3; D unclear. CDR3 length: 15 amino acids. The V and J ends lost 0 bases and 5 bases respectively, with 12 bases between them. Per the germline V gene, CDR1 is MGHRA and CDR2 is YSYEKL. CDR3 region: CASSQEAPRGDTQYF. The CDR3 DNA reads TGCGCCAGCAGCCAAGAAGCTCCCCGTGGAGATACGCAGTATTTT.

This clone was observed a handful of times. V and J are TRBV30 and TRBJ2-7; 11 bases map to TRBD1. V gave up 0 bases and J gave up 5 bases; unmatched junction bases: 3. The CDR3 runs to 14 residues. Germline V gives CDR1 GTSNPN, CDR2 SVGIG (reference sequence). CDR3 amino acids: CAWSVRTGGDEQYF. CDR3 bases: TGTGCCTGGAGTGTGCGGACAGGGGGCGACGAGCAGTACTTC.

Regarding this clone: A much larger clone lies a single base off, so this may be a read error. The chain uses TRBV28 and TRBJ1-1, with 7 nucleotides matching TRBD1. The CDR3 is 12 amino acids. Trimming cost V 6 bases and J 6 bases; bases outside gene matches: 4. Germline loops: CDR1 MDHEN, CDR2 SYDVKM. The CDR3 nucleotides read TGTGCCAGCAGGACAGGGTCCCCTGAAGCTTTCTTT. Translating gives CASRTGSPEAFF.

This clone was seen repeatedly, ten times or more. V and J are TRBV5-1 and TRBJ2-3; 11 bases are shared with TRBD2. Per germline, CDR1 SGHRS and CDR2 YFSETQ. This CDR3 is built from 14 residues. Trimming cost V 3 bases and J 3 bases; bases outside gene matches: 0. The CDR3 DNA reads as TGCGCCAGCAGCTCTAGCGGGAGGACAGATACGCAGTATTTT. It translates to CASSSSGRTDTQYF.

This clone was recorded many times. The CDR3 sequence: CATKRSRFEKLFF. The CDR3 DNA sequence: TGTGCCACGAAACGAAGCAGGTTTGAAAAACTGTTTTTT. The V and J genes are TRBV6-4 and TRBJ1-4; D gene unclear. The germline V gene has CDR1 MRHNA and CDR2 SNTAGT. V lost 10 bases and J 7 bases, leaving 16 bases between the germline ends. This CDR3 has 13 residues.

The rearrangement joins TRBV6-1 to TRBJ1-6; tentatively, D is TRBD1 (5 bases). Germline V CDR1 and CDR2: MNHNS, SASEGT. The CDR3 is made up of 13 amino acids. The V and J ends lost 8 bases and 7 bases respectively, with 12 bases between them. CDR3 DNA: TGTGCCAGCTCGTCGGGGGACAATTCACCCCTCCACTTT. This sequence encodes CASSSGDNSPLHF.

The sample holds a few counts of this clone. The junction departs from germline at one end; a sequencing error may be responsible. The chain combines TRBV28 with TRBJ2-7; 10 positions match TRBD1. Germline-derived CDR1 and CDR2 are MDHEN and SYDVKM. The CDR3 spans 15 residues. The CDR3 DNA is TGTGCCAGAAGTTCCCCCGGGACAGGGGTTCAGGTGCAGTACTTC. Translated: CARSSPGTGVQVQYF. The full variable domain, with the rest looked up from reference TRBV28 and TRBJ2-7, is DVKVTQSSRYLVKRTGEKVFLECVQDMDHENMFWYRQDPGLGLRLIYFSYDVKMKEKGDIPEGYSVSREKKERFSLILESASTNQTSMYLCARSSPGTGVQVQYFGPGTRLTVT.